Sequencing of this TCR beta chain was carried out in a study of control samples from healthy donors and cancer patients. Clones were sequenced by immunoSEQ multiplex PCR, and TCRdb holds only the in-frame ones, with some missing. The sample carries 140,000 to 150,000 clones, about nine tenths recorded once. This clone ranks as medium-sized. Germline-derived CDR1 and CDR2 are SEHNR and FQNEAQ (reference sequence). The CDR3 has 15 amino acids. V lost 5 bases and J lost 6; bases outside the gene matches: 9. What was sequenced was blood. The receptor was derived from a young man in good health. The chain links TRBV7-9 to TRBJ1-1, with TRBD1 matching over 10 bases. CDR3 DNA: TGTGCCAGCAGCGCGCCGGGACAGGGGTTACCTGAAGCTTTCTTT. This gives the protein CASSAPGQGLPEAFF.